Following are 5 T cell receptor beta chains from one sample sequenced in a study of CD8 T cells in ankylosing spondylitis. Study conclusions and caveats: A motif of 7 to 9 highly homologous TCR beta variants was seen as apparently characteristic of ankylosing spondylitis blood.

These TCRs' antigens remain unknown. TCRdb re-derived calls from the 5' RACE reads in MiXCR, one entry per CDR3 protein. The data hold about 450,000 distinct CDR3 sequences, with around 26% observed a single time. Sequencing input: blood, either unsorted or a sorted T cell fraction (not recorded which). All receptors come from a male donor with ankylosing spondylitis.

The chain joins TRBV5-1 to TRBJ1-4; D gene ambiguous. The CDR3 runs 15 residues. The V end lost 0 bases, the J end lost 4 bases, and 10 bases lay between the germline ends. Germline-derived CDR1 and CDR2 are SGHRS and YFSETQ. The CDR3 here is CASSLDRLDNEKLFF. DNA of the CDR3: TGCGCCAGCAGCTTGGATCGGTTAGATAATGAAAAACTGTTTTTT.

In this sample, this clonotype turned up a few times. The V and J genes are TRBV3-1 and TRBJ2-5; D is uncertain. The CDR3 has 13 residues. In germline, CDR1 is LGHDT, CDR2 YNNKEL (reference sequence). The V end was cut by 0 bases, the J end by 9 bases, with 11 bases between. CDR3 sequence: CASSQDRKGSQYF. The CDR3 region has the DNA TGTGCCAGCAGCCAAGACAGGAAGGGCTCCCAGTACTTC.

This sequence joins TRBV5-1 and TRBJ2-5; TRBD1 aligns across 10 bases. Germline V gene data show CDR1 as SGHRS and CDR2 as YFSETQ. CDR3 length equals 16 residues. The J segment lost 1 base and the V segment lost 0 bases, leaving 3 bases of the junction unmatched. CDR3 nucleotide sequence: TGCGCCAGCAGCTTGGCGAGGACAGGGGGCCAAGAGACCCAGTACTTC. This codes for CASSLARTGGQETQYF.

This sequence joins TRBV7-8 and TRBJ2-2; 7 nucleotides align to TRBD2. With V trimmed by 3 bases and J by 3 bases, 7 bases remained unmatched. CDR3 length equals 16 residues. CDR1 SGHVS and CDR2 FQNEAQ come from the germline V gene. The CDR3 nucleotides read TGTGCCAGCAGCTTTCGGATAGGGAGGGACACCGGGGAGCTGTTTTTT. Its translation is CASSFRIGRDTGELFF.

This clonotype was seen a few times. V is TRBV28 and J is TRBJ1-4; the D gene is possibly TRBD1 (5 bases). Trimming shortened V by 6 bases and J by 7 bases, and 12 bases separated the two germline ends. The CDR3 has 13 residues. The V gene's germline CDR1 is MDHEN and CDR2 SYDVKM. CDR3 protein: CASSLRQIEKLFF. In nucleotides, the CDR3 is TGTGCCAGCAGCCTTCGACAGATTGAAAAACTGTTTTTT.